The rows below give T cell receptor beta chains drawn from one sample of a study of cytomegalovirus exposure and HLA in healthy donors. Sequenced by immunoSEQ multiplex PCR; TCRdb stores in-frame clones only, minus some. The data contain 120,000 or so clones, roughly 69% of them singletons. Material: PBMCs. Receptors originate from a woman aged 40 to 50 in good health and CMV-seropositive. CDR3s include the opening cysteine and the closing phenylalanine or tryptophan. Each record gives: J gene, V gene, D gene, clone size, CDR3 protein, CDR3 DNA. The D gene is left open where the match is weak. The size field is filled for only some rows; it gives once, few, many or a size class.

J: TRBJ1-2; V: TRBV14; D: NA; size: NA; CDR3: CASSQAGVSGYTF; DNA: TGTGCCAGCAGCCAAGCTGGAGTCTCCGGCTACACCTTC
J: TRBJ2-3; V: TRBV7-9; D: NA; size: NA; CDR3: CASSTGTSTDTQYF; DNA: TGTGCCAGCAGCACTGGGACTAGCACAGATACGCAGTATTTT
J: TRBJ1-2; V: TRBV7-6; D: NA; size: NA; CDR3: CASSSLDSLNYGYTF; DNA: TGTGCCAGCAGCTCGTTGGACAGCCTGAACTATGGCTACACCTTC
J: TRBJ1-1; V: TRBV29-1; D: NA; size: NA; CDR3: CSVEMGGRAFF; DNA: TGCAGCGTTGAGATGGGGGGGAGAGCTTTCTTT
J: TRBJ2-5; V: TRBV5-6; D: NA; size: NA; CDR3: CASSLSGAETQYF; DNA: TGTGCCAGCAGCTTGAGTGGGGCGGAGACCCAGTACTTC
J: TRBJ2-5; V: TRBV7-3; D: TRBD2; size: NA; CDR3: CASSQIGTSGGGSQETQYF; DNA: TGTGCCAGCAGCCAAATCGGGACTAGCGGGGGTGGTTCTCAAGAGACCCAGTACTTC
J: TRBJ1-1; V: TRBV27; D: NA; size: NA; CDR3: CASSWGGNTEAFF; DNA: TGTGCCAGCAGCTGGGGAGGGAACACTGAAGCTTTCTTT
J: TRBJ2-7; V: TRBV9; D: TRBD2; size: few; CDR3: CASSPRLAGDGAYEQYF; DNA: TGTGCCAGCAGCCCGAGACTAGCGGGGGACGGTGCCTACGAGCAGTACTTC
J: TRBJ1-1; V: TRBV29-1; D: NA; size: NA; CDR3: CSVESDMNTEAFF; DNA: TGCAGCGTTGAATCTGACATGAACACTGAAGCTTTCTTT
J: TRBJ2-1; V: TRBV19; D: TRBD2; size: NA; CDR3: CASSINAGTSGGDKYNEQFF; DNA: TGTGCCAGTAGTATAAACGCTGGGACTAGCGGGGGGGACAAATACAATGAGCAGTTCTTC
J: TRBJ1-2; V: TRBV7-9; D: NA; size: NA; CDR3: CASSRMIGVDGYTF; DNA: TGTGCCAGCAGCCGAATGATAGGGGTGGATGGCTACACCTTC
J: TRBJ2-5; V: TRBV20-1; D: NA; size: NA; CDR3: CSTDGAETQYF; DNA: TGCAGTACCGACGGAGCAGAGACCCAGTACTTC
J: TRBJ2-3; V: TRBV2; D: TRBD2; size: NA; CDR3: CASSGLAGGQDTQYF; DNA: TGTGCCAGCAGTGGGCTAGCGGGGGGGCAAGATACGCAGTATTTT
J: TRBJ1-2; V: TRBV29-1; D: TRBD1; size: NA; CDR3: CSVAPGQGDYGYTF; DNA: TGCAGCGTGGCCCCCGGACAGGGGGACTATGGCTACACCTTC
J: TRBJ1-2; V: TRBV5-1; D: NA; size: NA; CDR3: CASSFGGALFNYGYTF; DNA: TGCGCCAGCAGCTTTGGAGGGGCACTTTTTAACTATGGCTACACCTTC
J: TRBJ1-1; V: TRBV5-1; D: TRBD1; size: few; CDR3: CASSYRDRDTEAFF; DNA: TGCGCCAGCAGCTACCGGGACAGGGACACTGAAGCTTTCTTT
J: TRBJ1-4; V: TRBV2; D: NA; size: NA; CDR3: CASSERASQGKLFF; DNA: TGTGCCAGCAGTGAGAGGGCGAGTCAGGGGAAACTGTTTTTT
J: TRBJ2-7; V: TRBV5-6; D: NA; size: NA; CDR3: CASSLTDEQYF; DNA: TGTGCCAGCAGTCTTACGGACGAGCAGTACTTC
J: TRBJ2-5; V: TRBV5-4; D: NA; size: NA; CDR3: CASSAGGLANQETQYF; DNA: TGTGCCAGCAGCGCCGGGGGGCTAGCGAACCAAGAGACCCAGTACTTC
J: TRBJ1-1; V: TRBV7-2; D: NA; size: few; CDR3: CASSSPGLEAFF; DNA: TGTGCCAGCAGTTCTCCGGGACTCGAAGCTTTCTTT
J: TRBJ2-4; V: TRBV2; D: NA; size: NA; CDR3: CASSEPRLAKNIQYF; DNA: TGTGCCAGCAGTGAACCTCGACTGGCCAAAAACATTCAGTACTTC
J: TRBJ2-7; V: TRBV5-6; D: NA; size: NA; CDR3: CASSLMRTALIEQYF; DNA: TGTGCCAGCAGCTTGATGAGGACAGCCTTAATCGAGCAGTACTTC
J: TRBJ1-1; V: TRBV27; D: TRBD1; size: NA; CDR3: CASSSWDSNEAFF; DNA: TGTGCCAGCAGTTCATGGGACAGCAACGAAGCTTTCTTT
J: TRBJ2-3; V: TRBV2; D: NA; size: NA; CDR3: CASSGSGYSTDTQYF; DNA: TGTGCCAGCAGTGGTAGCGGATATAGCACAGATACGCAGTATTTT
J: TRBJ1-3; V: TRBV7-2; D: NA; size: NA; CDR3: CASSRQISSGNTIYF; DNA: TGTGCCAGCAGCCGACAGATCAGCTCTGGAAACACCATATATTTT
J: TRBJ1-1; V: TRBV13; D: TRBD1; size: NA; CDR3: CASSLATGELNTEAFF; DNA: TGTGCCAGCAGCTTAGCGACAGGGGAGTTAAACACTGAAGCTTTCTTT
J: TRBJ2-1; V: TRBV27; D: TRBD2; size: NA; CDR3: CASSFRAGGRNEQFF; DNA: TGTGCCAGCAGTTTTAGAGCGGGGGGGCGGAATGAGCAGTTCTTC
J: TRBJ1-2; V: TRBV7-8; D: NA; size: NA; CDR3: CASSLVGVNYGYTF; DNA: TGTGCCAGCAGCTTAGTCGGGGTTAACTATGGCTACACCTTC